These T cell receptor beta chains were read from a single sample in a study of beta chain features in type 1 diabetes. Generated by immunoSEQ multiplex PCR, the TCRdb table keeps only in-frame clones and is missing some. This repertoire shows 550,000 to 850,000 clones, 13% found once; its top ten account for 0.022%. Sequencing was performed on naive CD4+ T cells from blood. The receptors come from a man younger than 30 with type 1 diabetes. CDR3s include the opening cysteine and the closing phenylalanine or tryptophan. A D gene is named only where the DNA matches it firmly. Only some rows state a clone size, as once, few, many or a class for expanded clones.

size	D	V	J	CDR3	DNA
few	-	TRBV9	TRBJ2-3	CASSAGGGTDTQYF	TGTGCCAGCAGCGCCGGCGGGGGCACAGATACGCAGTATTTT
-	-	TRBV5-1	TRBJ1-6	CASSLYGNSPLHF	TGCGCCAGCAGCTTGTACGGGAATTCACCCCTCCACTTT
few	-	TRBV9	TRBJ1-1	CASSVAWDTEAFF	TGTGCCAGCAGCGTAGCCTGGGACACTGAAGCTTTCTTT
-	-	TRBV6-5	TRBJ1-5	CASRGTAGQPQHF	TGTGCCAGCCGTGGAACCGCTGGTCAGCCCCAGCATTTT
-	-	TRBV19	TRBJ2-1	CASTPVWGSSYNEQFF	TGTGCCAGTACCCCCGTCTGGGGCAGCTCCTACAATGAGCAGTTCTTC
-	-	TRBV14	TRBJ1-6	CASSPGANSPLHF	TGTGCCAGCAGCCCGGGGGCGAATTCACCCCTCCACTTT
-	TRBD1	TRBV30	TRBJ2-1	CAWTPAGTESYNEQFF	TGTGCCTGGACCCCCGCCGGGACAGAATCCTACAATGAGCAGTTCTTC
-	TRBD1	TRBV30	TRBJ2-4	CAYEGAAKNIQYF	TGTGCCTACGAGGGGGCAGCCAAAAACATTCAGTACTTC
few	-	TRBV5-1	TRBJ2-2	CASSLGGTGELFF	TGCGCCAGCAGCTTAGGTGGCACCGGGGAGCTGTTTTTT
few	-	TRBV19	TRBJ1-1	CASKGQLNTEAFF	TGTGCCAGTAAGGGGCAACTGAACACTGAAGCTTTCTTT
few	-	TRBV29-1	TRBJ1-1	CSVGKPGPEAFF	TGCAGCGTTGGAAAACCGGGACCTGAAGCTTTCTTT
few	-	TRBV6-5	TRBJ2-5	CASSYIQGGETQYF	TGTGCCAGCAGTTACATACAAGGGGGAGAGACCCAGTACTTC
few	-	TRBV28	TRBJ2-7	CASKSPRVNYEQYF	TGTGCCAGCAAGTCCCCCCGGGTGAACTACGAGCAGTACTTC
few	-	TRBV11-3	TRBJ1-2	CASSLEMGAHGYTF	TGTGCCAGCAGCTTGGAAATGGGGGCGCATGGCTACACCTTC
few	TRBD1	TRBV9	TRBJ1-5	CASSETGGQPQHF	TGTGCCAGCAGCGAGACAGGGGGCCAGCCCCAGCATTTT
-	-	TRBV7-2	TRBJ1-1	CAIRWGLTEAFF	TGTGCCATCCGTTGGGGGCTCACTGAAGCTTTCTTT
few	-	TRBV2	TRBJ1-5	CASSEEGDSNQPQHF	TGTGCCAGCAGTGAAGAAGGGGATAGCAATCAGCCCCAGCATTTT
few	TRBD1	TRBV30	TRBJ2-2	CAWSVDRGRTGELFF	TGTGCCTGGAGTGTTGACAGGGGCCGGACCGGGGAGCTGTTTTTT
few	-	TRBV18	TRBJ2-5	CASSPPGEETQYF	TGTGCCAGCTCACCCCCAGGGGAAGAGACCCAGTACTTC
few	-	TRBV5-6	TRBJ1-3	CASSWAGPYSGNTIYF	TGTGCCAGCAGCTGGGCAGGGCCCTACTCTGGAAACACCATATATTTT
-	TRBD2	TRBV29-1	TRBJ2-2	CSVPGVAGDTGELFF	TGCAGCGTCCCTGGGGTAGCGGGGGACACCGGGGAGCTGTTTTTT
few	-	TRBV2	TRBJ2-7	CASSEAWSGGGQYF	TGTGCCAGCAGTGAAGCGTGGTCAGGTGGCGGGCAGTACTTC
few	TRBD2	TRBV7-9	TRBJ2-2	CASSRLAGGATGELFF	TGTGCCAGCAGCCGCCTAGCGGGCGGGGCGACCGGGGAGCTGTTTTTT
-	-	TRBV30	TRBJ2-1	CASTTTAGSYNEQFF	TGTGCCTCCACTACGACAGCCGGGTCCTACAATGAGCAGTTCTTC
-	-	TRBV10-3	TRBJ2-5	CAIATSRGLQETQYF	TGTGCCATCGCAACGAGCCGGGGCCTCCAAGAGACCCAGTACTTC
-	-	TRBV7-2	TRBJ2-3	CASSLQDGNTDTQYF	TGTGCCAGCAGCTTACAAGACGGGAACACAGATACGCAGTATTTT
-	-	TRBV18	TRBJ1-1	CASSPKGRNTEAFF	TGTGCCAGCTCACCCAAGGGGAGGAACACTGAAGCTTTCTTT
-	-	TRBV7-9	TRBJ2-7	CASSPGSPYEQYF	TGTGCCAGCAGCCCCGGGTCCCCCTACGAGCAGTACTTC
few	-	TRBV29-1	TRBJ2-7	CSVEGGGKSSYEQYF	TGCAGCGTTGAAGGGGGGGGCAAAAGCTCCTACGAGCAGTACTTC
few	-	TRBV5-1	TRBJ2-3	CASSFPRDRNTDTQYF	TGCGCCAGCAGCTTCCCCCGAGACCGCAACACAGATACGCAGTATTTT
-	-	TRBV10-3	TRBJ1-2	CAISAAEGNYGYTF	TGTGCCATCAGCGCCGCGGAAGGGAACTATGGCTACACCTTC
-	-	TRBV30	TRBJ1-1	CAWSVLMNTEAFF	TGTGCCTGGAGTGTATTGATGAACACTGAAGCTTTCTTT
-	-	TRBV27	TRBJ1-5	CASSSQGILRDQPQHF	TGTGCCAGCAGTTCACAGGGAATTTTAAGGGATCAGCCCCAGCATTTT
few	-	TRBV30	TRBJ2-3	CAWSQGTDTQYF	TGTGCCTGGAGTCAGGGCACAGATACGCAGTATTTT
few	TRBD1	TRBV18	TRBJ2-1	CASSPGQNYNEQFF	TGTGCCAGCTCACCGGGACAGAATTACAATGAGCAGTTCTTC
-	-	TRBV4-2	TRBJ2-5	CASQGGSETQYF	TGTGCCAGTCAGGGAGGCTCAGAGACCCAGTACTTC
-	TRBD1	TRBV9	TRBJ1-2	CASSTGTGNYGYTF	TGTGCCAGCAGCACCGGGACAGGAAACTATGGCTACACCTTC
few	-	TRBV6-6	TRBJ2-7	CASTQTGSSYEQYF	TGTGCCAGCACCCAGACCGGTAGCTCCTACGAGCAGTACTTC
few	-	TRBV30	TRBJ2-1	CAWSVGQGGEQFF	TGTGCCTGGAGTGTGGGGCAGGGCGGTGAGCAGTTCTTC
few	-	TRBV4-1	TRBJ2-7	CASSPVGGREQYF	TGCGCCAGCAGCCCCGTGGGGGGCCGCGAGCAGTACTTC
-	-	TRBV18	TRBJ2-5	CASSPQEGETQYF	TGTGCCAGCTCACCCCAGGAGGGAGAGACCCAGTACTTC
-	-	TRBV14	TRBJ2-1	CASSQADRSRQFF	TGTGCCAGCAGCCAAGCCGACAGGTCCAGGCAGTTCTTC
few	-	TRBV19	TRBJ1-1	CASSILGAEAFF	TGTGCCAGTAGTATTCTCGGGGCTGAAGCTTTCTTT
-	TRBD1	TRBV30	TRBJ1-3	CAWSISTGRGNTIYF	TGTGCCTGGAGTATATCGACAGGGCGCGGAAACACCATATATTTT
-	TRBD1	TRBV27	TRBJ2-5	CASSSPLTGGLQETQYF	TGTGCCAGCAGTTCGCCGCTGACAGGGGGCCTACAAGAGACCCAGTACTTC
-	-	TRBV9	TRBJ2-1	CASSVLGSQDEQFF	TGTGCCAGCAGCGTATTGGGGTCTCAGGATGAGCAGTTCTTC
few	-	TRBV30	TRBJ1-5	CAWDSQGNQPQHF	TGTGCCTGGGATTCACAGGGAAATCAGCCCCAGCATTTT
-	-	TRBV2	TRBJ2-1	CASSQEGGSYNEQFF	TGTGCCAGCAGTCAAGAGGGGGGGTCCTACAATGAGCAGTTCTTC
few	TRBD1	TRBV6-4	TRBJ2-2	CASSERAGGTGELFF	TGTGCCAGCAGTGAGAGGGCAGGGGGCACCGGGGAGCTGTTTTTT
few	-	TRBV30	TRBJ2-5	CAWSVLPETQYF	TGTGCCTGGAGTGTATTACCCGAGACCCAGTACTTC
few	-	TRBV6-5	TRBJ2-7	CASSPTRYGSYEQYF	TGTGCCAGCAGCCCGACTCGTTACGGCTCCTACGAGCAGTACTTC